A selection of T cell receptor beta chains follows, all from one sample in a study of cytomegalovirus exposure and HLA in healthy donors. TCRdb keeps only in-frame clones here, not all; method: immunoSEQ multiplex PCR. The sample has roughly 60,000 clones, about 96% seen once; the top ten hold 1.2%. Sequencing was done on a sample of PBMCs. All receptors derive from a woman in her late teens or twenties in good health and CMV-seronegative. CDR3s include the opening cysteine and the closing phenylalanine or tryptophan. The D gene is left open where the match is weak. Not all rows give a size; the values are once, few, many and, for expanded clones, a class.

- | TRBJ1-5 | TRBV2 | TRBD1 | CASTRDRGPRWPQHF | TGTGCCAGCACCCGGGACAGGGGGCCGCGGTGGCCCCAGCATTTT
- | TRBJ2-1 | TRBV30 | - | CAWGPWAGGNNEQFF | TGTGCCTGGGGGCCCTGGGCGGGTGGGAACAATGAGCAGTTCTTC
- | TRBJ2-1 | TRBV4-3 | TRBD2 | CASSPGGMIYNEQFF | TGCGCCAGCAGCCCCGGGGGGATGATATACAATGAGCAGTTCTTC
- | TRBJ2-5 | TRBV4-3 | TRBD2 | CASSQEWVAGGPWQETQYF | TGCGCCAGCAGCCAAGAGTGGGTAGCGGGGGGGCCTTGGCAAGAGACCCAGTACTTC
- | TRBJ2-1 | TRBV5-4 | TRBD2 | CASSLYTGGSYNEQFF | TGTGCCAGCAGCTTGTACACGGGGGGGTCCTACAATGAGCAGTTCTTC
- | TRBJ2-7 | TRBV5-6 | - | CASSFTRGRTAGNEQYF | TGTGCCAGCAGCTTTACCCGTGGGAGGACGGCCGGGAACGAGCAGTACTTC
- | TRBJ2-7 | TRBV15 | - | CATSRHPPGVYEQYF | TGTGCCACCAGCAGACACCCCCCGGGGGTCTACGAGCAGTACTTC
- | TRBJ2-7 | TRBV7-9 | - | CASRGRGREQYF | TGTGCCAGCAGGGGCAGGGGACGCGAGCAGTACTTC
- | TRBJ2-7 | TRBV7-9 | - | CASSFPPGQSYEQYF | TGTGCCAGCAGCTTCCCCCCGGGACAATCCTACGAGCAGTACTTC
- | TRBJ2-7 | TRBV5-1 | TRBD1 | CASSSAGTGYEQYF | TGCGCCAGCAGCTCTGCCGGGACAGGGTACGAGCAGTACTTC
once | TRBJ2-3 | TRBV7-2 | - | CASSLGTHTDTQYF | TGTGCCAGCAGCTTGGGGACACACACAGATACGCAGTATTTT
- | TRBJ2-1 | TRBV5-6 | TRBD1 | CASSPEGQIREQFF | TGTGCCAGCAGCCCAGAGGGACAGATTCGGGAGCAGTTCTTC
- | TRBJ2-1 | TRBV10-3 | TRBD2 | CAIKAAGGWSYNEQFF | TGTGCCATCAAGGCGGCGGGGGGCTGGTCCTACAATGAGCAGTTCTTC
once | TRBJ2-1 | TRBV18 | TRBD2 | CASSPILAGGGYNEQFF | TGTGCCAGCTCACCAATCTTAGCGGGAGGGGGCTACAATGAGCAGTTCTTC
- | TRBJ2-1 | TRBV9 | - | CASSTPTGPTFYNEQFF | TGTGCCAGCAGCACCCCGACAGGCCCTACCTTCTACAATGAGCAGTTCTTC
once | TRBJ2-2 | TRBV27 | TRBD1 | CASSFGDRNTGELFF | TGTGCCAGCAGTTTCGGGGACAGGAACACCGGGGAGCTGTTTTTT
- | TRBJ2-7 | TRBV19 | - | CASTGRSYEQYF | TGTGCCTCCACGGGAAGGTCCTACGAGCAGTACTTC
- | TRBJ2-2 | TRBV11-2 | TRBD1 | CASSSLRGRAGELFF | TGTGCCAGCAGCTCATTAAGGGGGCGGGCCGGGGAGCTGTTTTTT
- | TRBJ1-5 | TRBV19 | TRBD1 | CASSTDRGEQPQHF | TGTGCCAGTAGTACGGACAGGGGGGAGCAGCCCCAGCATTTT
- | TRBJ2-7 | TRBV28 | - | CASSLVGQSYEQYF | TGTGCCAGCAGTTTAGTGGGGCAGTCCTACGAGCAGTACTTC
- | TRBJ2-7 | TRBV5-6 | TRBD1 | CASSPTPGGQGSYEQYF | TGTGCCAGCAGCCCAACCCCCGGGGGACAGGGTTCCTACGAGCAGTACTTC
- | TRBJ2-2 | TRBV7-9 | - | CATLLAPTGELFF | TGTGCCACCTTGCTGGCCCCCACCGGGGAGCTGTTTTTT
- | TRBJ2-3 | TRBV5-6 | TRBD2 | CASIRGGEVAQYF | TGTGCCAGCATCCGGGGGGGGGAAGTTGCGCAGTATTTT
once | TRBJ1-4 | TRBV7-6 | - | CGSSRQRGGVGEKLFF | TGTGGCAGCAGCCGACAACGCGGGGGCGTCGGTGAAAAACTGTTTTTT
- | TRBJ1-3 | TRBV5-1 | TRBD1 | CASSSTGVPGNTIYF | TGCGCCAGCAGCTCCACAGGGGTACCTGGAAACACCATATATTTT
- | TRBJ2-7 | TRBV4-3 | TRBD1 | CASSPDGTGGEKQYF | TGCGCCAGCAGCCCAGACGGGACAGGGGGTGAGAAGCAGTACTTC
- | TRBJ2-1 | TRBV9 | - | CASSVGGGAGNEQFF | TGTGCCAGCAGCGTAGGTGGCGGCGCGGGGAATGAGCAGTTCTTC
- | TRBJ2-1 | TRBV28 | - | CATRGRAAHNEQFF | TGTGCCACCCGAGGCCGAGCGGCTCACAATGAGCAGTTCTTC
- | TRBJ2-1 | TRBV2 | - | CASTRDNEQFF | TGTGCCAGCACCAGGGACAATGAGCAGTTCTTC
- | TRBJ1-2 | TRBV27 | TRBD1 | CASAFRGGGQVSNYGYTF | TGTGCCAGCGCTTTTCGGGGAGGGGGACAGGTATCTAACTATGGCTACACCTTC
- | TRBJ2-3 | TRBV9 | - | CASSVSLGSGTDTQYF | TGTGCCAGCAGCGTATCGTTGGGCAGTGGCACAGATACGCAGTATTTT
- | TRBJ2-5 | TRBV7-2 | - | CASSLAGGFHGGQETQYF | TGTGCCAGCAGCTTAGCGGGTGGGTTCCACGGGGGCCAAGAGACCCAGTACTTC
- | TRBJ2-1 | TRBV2 | - | CASIPGLKNEQFF | TGTGCCAGCATTCCGGGACTGAAGAATGAGCAGTTCTTC
- | TRBJ2-7 | TRBV6-1 | TRBD1 | CASSRQGVGEQYF | TGTGCCAGCAGCCGACAGGGGGTCGGGGAGCAGTACTTC
- | TRBJ1-4 | TRBV18 | TRBD1 | CASSPGTGPNEKLFF | TGTGCCAGCTCCCCCGGGACAGGTCCTAATGAAAAACTGTTTTTT
- | TRBJ2-1 | TRBV7-3 | - | CASSFSGSQYNEQFF | TGTGCCAGCAGCTTTTCCGGGAGTCAGTACAATGAGCAGTTCTTC
- | TRBJ1-2 | TRBV2 | TRBD1 | CAKTNPGQGAHGYTF | TGTGCCAAAACGAACCCGGGACAGGGGGCCCATGGCTACACCTTC
- | TRBJ2-2 | TRBV19 | TRBD2 | CASNGRVTGELFF | TGTGCCAGTAACGGGAGGGTTACCGGGGAGCTGTTTTTT
- | TRBJ1-5 | TRBV28 | - | CATGRGNNQPQHF | TGTGCCACCGGTCGGGGGAACAATCAGCCCCAGCATTTT
- | TRBJ1-3 | TRBV10-3 | - | CAINPQVSGNTIYF | TGTGCCATCAACCCACAAGTCTCTGGAAACACCATATATTTT
- | TRBJ2-5 | TRBV6-5 | TRBD2 | CASSRTLAGLKTQYF | TGTGCCAGCAGCCGGACTTTAGCGGGTCTAAAGACCCAGTACTTC
- | TRBJ1-3 | TRBV7-8 | - | CASSPRGGNTIYF | TGTGCCAGCAGCCCCCGGGGGGGAAACACCATATATTTT
- | TRBJ2-7 | TRBV2 | - | CASRPRGGRVFSYEQYF | TGTGCCAGCAGACCGCGGGGTGGCAGGGTTTTTTCCTACGAGCAGTACTTC
- | TRBJ2-5 | TRBV30 | TRBD2 | CARGGYQETQYF | TGTGCCCGGGGGGGATACCAAGAGACCCAGTACTTC
- | TRBJ2-3 | TRBV15 | TRBD2 | CATSSSLAGGHTDTQYF | TGTGCCACCAGCAGTTCACTAGCGGGGGGCCACACAGATACGCAGTATTTT
- | TRBJ2-7 | TRBV5-6 | - | CASSTGTSGEQYF | TGTGCCAGCAGCACGGGGACTTCGGGGGAGCAGTACTTC
- | TRBJ2-7 | TRBV10-3 | - | CAISGQKGPYEQYF | TGTGCCATCAGTGGACAAAAGGGGCCCTACGAGCAGTACTTC
- | TRBJ2-1 | TRBV11-2 | - | CASSLSVHEQFF | TGTGCCAGCAGCTTATCCGTCCATGAGCAGTTCTTC